This T cell receptor (beta chain) comes out of a study of T cell repertoires in cytomegalovirus infection (dated by TCRdb to the late 2010s). In terms of the full investigation: Recently identified HLA-C-restricted CMV epitopes, whose presentation resists viral immunomodulation, were targeted by peptide stimulations together with well-studied HLA-B-restricted epitopes. Donor HLA type was relevant to the analysis, because carriage of CMV infection together with the matching HLA type was indicated by public TCR beta signatures.

Results the study describes overall, beyond this receptor: In both this cohort and an independent cohort of 300 to 450 donors, the cumulative frequency of public TCR beta family members distinguished carriers of CMV infection plus the relevant HLA type. The ex vivo response was dominated by HLA-C-restricted CMV-specific TCR beta clonotypes, which also provided the single most frequent clonotype in two of eight donors.

The sequencing machine was an Illumina HiSeq 1500. Starting from the raw public reads, TCRdb applied fastp trimming at Q25, assembled clones with MiXCR and retained in-frame beta chains. CDR3 protein sequences are deduplicated, and each keeps its most common genes and DNA. The sample contains hundreds of thousands of distinct CDR3 sequences, less than 35% of them found a single time. The top ten hold around 12% of the sample. This clonotype was detected only a few times. The specificity of this receptor is unknown. There are no base qualities to consult, and no much larger clone falls within one base. CDR1 and CDR2, per the germline V gene, are SGHVS and FNYEAQ. Including the terminal cysteine and phenylalanine, the CDR3 comprises 19 residues. The DNA shown is the 57-base CDR3, in frame from base 1. Relative to germline, V is missing 1 base and J is missing 6 bases, with 11 bases of the junction outside any gene match.

Per the publication, the treatment or condition label means: in vitro stimulation with specific CMV peptide epitopes to enrich CMV-specific T cells. This TCR was recovered from a human donor in good health (CMV status not recorded). Some clones in this sample may be carry-over from other donors' samples. This specimen consisted of cultured CD8+ T cells from PBMCs, obtained from culture after CMV antigen stimulation. Recombination linked TRBV7-6 to TRBJ2-3; TRBD2 lines up with 15 middle nucleotides. This receptor carries the CDR3 CASSLGGLAGGKPPDTQYF. The DNA reads TGTGCCAGCAGCTTAGGGGGACTAGCGGGGGGCAAACCACCGGATACGCAGTATTTT. When the CDR3 is completed using the reference TRBV7-6 and TRBJ2-3 genes on either side, the full variable domain is GAGVSQSPRYKVTKRGQDVALRCDPISGHVSLYWYRQALGQGPEFLTYFNYEAQQDKSGLPNDRFSAERPEGSISTLTIQRTEQRDSAMYRCASSLGGLAGGKPPDTQYFGPGTRLTVL.